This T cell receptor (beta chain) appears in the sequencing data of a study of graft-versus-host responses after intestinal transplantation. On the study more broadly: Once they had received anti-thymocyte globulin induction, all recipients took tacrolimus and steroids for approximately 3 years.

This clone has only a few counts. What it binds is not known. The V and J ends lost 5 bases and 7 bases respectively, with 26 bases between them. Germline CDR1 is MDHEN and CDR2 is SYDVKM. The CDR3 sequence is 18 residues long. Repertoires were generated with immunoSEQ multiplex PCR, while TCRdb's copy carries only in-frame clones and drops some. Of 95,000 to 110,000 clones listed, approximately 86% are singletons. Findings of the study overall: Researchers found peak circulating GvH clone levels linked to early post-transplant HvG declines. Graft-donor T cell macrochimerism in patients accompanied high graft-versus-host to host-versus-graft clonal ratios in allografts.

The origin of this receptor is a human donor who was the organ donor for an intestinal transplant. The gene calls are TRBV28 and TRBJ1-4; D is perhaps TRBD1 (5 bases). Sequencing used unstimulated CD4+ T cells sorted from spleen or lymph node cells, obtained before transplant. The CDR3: CASSILNLSGVEVEKLFF. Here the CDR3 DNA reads TGTGCCAGCAGTATCCTAAACTTGTCGGGGGTCGAGGTTGAAAAACTGTTTTTT. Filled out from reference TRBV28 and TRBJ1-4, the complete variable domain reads DVKVTQSSRYLVKRTGEKVFLECVQDMDHENMFWYRQDPGLGLRLIYFSYDVKMKEKGDIPEGYSVSREKKERFSLILESASTNQTSMYLCASSILNLSGVEVEKLFFGSGTQLSVL.